These T cell receptor beta chains were read from a single sample in a study of CD8+ T cells in alopecia areata. The table came from immunoSEQ multiplex PCR; TCRdb's copy has only in-frame clones and leaves some out. The sample records some 110,000 clones, around 50% being singletons. The sample consisted of CD8+ T cells sorted from blood, taken at week 24, from a patient treated with tofacitinib. The receptor set was obtained from a human donor with alopecia areata. Each CDR3 is given with its conserved first and last residue. The D gene is left open where the match is weak. Not every row has a clone size; where given, it reads once, few, many or a size class.

J gene: TRBJ1-2; V gene: TRBV29-1; clone size: once; D gene: TRBD1; CDR3 protein: CSVETGLVGYTF; CDR3 DNA: TGCAGCGTGGAGACAGGGCTCGTGGGCTACACCTTC
J gene: TRBJ1-2; V gene: TRBV4-3; clone size: few; D gene: NA; CDR3 protein: CASSTKIQRDLYGYTF; CDR3 DNA: TGCGCCAGCAGTACCAAGATCCAGCGCGACCTCTATGGCTACACCTTC
J gene: TRBJ1-1; V gene: TRBV7-8; clone size: NA; D gene: TRBD1; CDR3 protein: CASSLLQGVYTEAFF; CDR3 DNA: TGTGCCAGCAGCTTACTGCAGGGGGTCTACACTGAAGCTTTCTTT
J gene: TRBJ2-1; V gene: TRBV7-9; clone size: few; D gene: NA; CDR3 protein: CASSFGSNEQFF; CDR3 DNA: TGTGCCAGCAGCTTTGGGAGCAATGAGCAGTTCTTC
J gene: TRBJ2-2; V gene: TRBV5-6; clone size: NA; D gene: NA; CDR3 protein: CASSPTPMAANTGELFF; CDR3 DNA: TGTGCCAGCAGCCCTACGCCGATGGCAGCGAACACCGGGGAGCTGTTTTTT
J gene: TRBJ2-7; V gene: TRBV10-2; clone size: once; D gene: TRBD1; CDR3 protein: CASYDRGYEQYF; CDR3 DNA: TGCGCCAGCTATGACAGGGGGTACGAGCAGTACTTC
J gene: TRBJ2-4; V gene: TRBV7-2; clone size: once; D gene: NA; CDR3 protein: CASSLGPRGRDIQYF; CDR3 DNA: TGTGCCAGCAGCTTGGGTCCAAGGGGTCGCGACATTCAGTACTTC
J gene: TRBJ1-2; V gene: TRBV19; clone size: NA; D gene: NA; CDR3 protein: CASKRSRENYGYTF; CDR3 DNA: TGTGCCAGTAAGAGGTCCAGGGAAAACTATGGCTACACCTTC
J gene: TRBJ1-1; V gene: TRBV6-5; clone size: NA; D gene: NA; CDR3 protein: CASWLVTEAFF; CDR3 DNA: TGTGCCAGCTGGCTTGTCACTGAAGCTTTCTTT
J gene: TRBJ1-6; V gene: TRBV9; clone size: NA; D gene: NA; CDR3 protein: CASSVSRSSYNSPLHF; CDR3 DNA: TGTGCCAGCAGCGTTTCAAGGTCTTCTTATAATTCACCCCTCCACTTT
J gene: TRBJ2-7; V gene: TRBV15; clone size: NA; D gene: NA; CDR3 protein: CATSTDFSSYEQYF; CDR3 DNA: TGTGCCACCAGTACCGATTTTAGCAGCTACGAGCAGTACTTC
J gene: TRBJ2-7; V gene: TRBV5-1; clone size: few; D gene: TRBD1; CDR3 protein: CASSIAQGANYEQYF; CDR3 DNA: TGCGCCAGCAGCATAGCACAGGGGGCGAACTACGAGCAGTACTTC
J gene: TRBJ1-1; V gene: TRBV7-9; clone size: NA; D gene: TRBD1; CDR3 protein: CASDRVPNTEAFF; CDR3 DNA: TGTGCCAGCGACAGGGTGCCGAACACTGAAGCTTTCTTT
J gene: TRBJ2-5; V gene: TRBV13; clone size: NA; D gene: TRBD1; CDR3 protein: CASSSQGSWQETQYF; CDR3 DNA: TGTGCCAGCAGCTCACAGGGGTCGTGGCAAGAGACCCAGTACTTC
J gene: TRBJ2-7; V gene: TRBV6-1; clone size: once; D gene: NA; CDR3 protein: CASTDSAWEQYF; CDR3 DNA: TGTGCCAGCACCGATAGTGCGTGGGAGCAGTACTTC
J gene: TRBJ2-7; V gene: TRBV27; clone size: few; D gene: NA; CDR3 protein: CASSNYGEPTYEQYF; CDR3 DNA: TGTGCCAGCAGCAACTATGGGGAGCCGACCTACGAGCAGTACTTC
J gene: TRBJ2-3; V gene: TRBV7-8; clone size: NA; D gene: NA; CDR3 protein: CASSLVSGGESPDTQYF; CDR3 DNA: TGTGCCAGCAGCTTAGTGTCTGGCGGGGAGTCCCCGGATACGCAGTATTTT
J gene: TRBJ1-2; V gene: TRBV9; clone size: few; D gene: NA; CDR3 protein: CASSVVSGRGYTF; CDR3 DNA: TGTGCCAGCAGCGTAGTGTCAGGGCGAGGCTACACCTTC
J gene: TRBJ1-1; V gene: TRBV27; clone size: few; D gene: NA; CDR3 protein: CASSDLLNTEAFF; CDR3 DNA: TGTGCCAGCAGCGACCTACTGAACACTGAAGCTTTCTTT
J gene: TRBJ1-1; V gene: TRBV29-1; clone size: NA; D gene: NA; CDR3 protein: CSVAPRDGNTEAFF; CDR3 DNA: TGCAGCGTTGCGCCCAGGGACGGGAACACTGAAGCTTTCTTT
J gene: TRBJ1-4; V gene: TRBV27; clone size: NA; D gene: NA; CDR3 protein: CASSSRGEKLFF; CDR3 DNA: TGTGCCAGCAGCTCCCGGGGTGAAAAACTGTTTTTT
J gene: TRBJ2-7; V gene: TRBV7-9; clone size: NA; D gene: TRBD2; CDR3 protein: CASSLPGGGGYEQYF; CDR3 DNA: TGTGCCAGCAGCCTCCCGGGAGGGGGGGGCTACGAGCAGTACTTC
J gene: TRBJ1-6; V gene: TRBV13; clone size: NA; D gene: NA; CDR3 protein: CASSYRTDNSPLHF; CDR3 DNA: TGTGCCAGCAGCTACCGGACAGATAATTCACCCCTCCACTTT
J gene: TRBJ2-7; V gene: TRBV27; clone size: NA; D gene: TRBD1; CDR3 protein: CASSSDRAYYEQYF; CDR3 DNA: TGTGCCAGCAGTTCAGACAGGGCCTACTACGAGCAGTACTTC